This T cell receptor beta chain was observed in a study of cytomegalovirus exposure and HLA in healthy donors. CDR3 size: 14 residues. From germline, CDR1 is MDHEN and CDR2 SYDVKM. Unmatched junction bases numbered 5, after V lost 2 bases and J lost 4 bases. The data were produced by immunoSEQ multiplex PCR, yet TCRdb's version contains in-frame clones alone and is incomplete. This table holds 110,000 or so clones, 88% found once. V is TRBV28 and J is TRBJ2-7; 7 bases are a match to TRBD1. The source is a young man in good health and CMV-seropositive. The specimen sequenced was PBMCs. This chain's CDR3 is CASSLHRGVYEQYF. The CDR3 nucleotides are TGTGCCAGCAGTTTACACAGGGGAGTATACGAGCAGTACTTC.